These T cell receptor beta chains were read from a single sample in a study of blood T cell repertoires in COVID-19. TCRdb's copy holds only in-frame clones and misses some; the assay was immunoSEQ multiplex PCR. The profile shows about 220,000 clones, 80% to 90% of them singletons. The material sequenced was peripheral blood. Source of these receptors: a man aged 40-55 years who had recovered from COVID-19. CDR3s include the opening cysteine and the closing phenylalanine or tryptophan. The order of the fields is CDR3 protein, CDR3 DNA, J gene, D gene, V gene, clone size. D genes are given only for firm matches. Size is omitted from some rows. Given values are once, few, many or a class for expanded clones.

CDR3 protein: CASSLAGTTNTEAFF; CDR3 DNA: TGTGCCAGCAGCTTAGCAGGGACAACGAACACTGAAGCTTTCTTT; J gene: TRBJ1-1; D gene: .; V gene: TRBV11-2; clone size: .
CDR3 protein: CASWWGDSGNTIYF; CDR3 DNA: TGTGCCAGCTGGTGGGGGGACTCTGGAAACACCATATATTTT; J gene: TRBJ1-3; D gene: .; V gene: TRBV6-5; clone size: .
CDR3 protein: CASSVDGAYEQYF; CDR3 DNA: TGTGCCAGCAGCGTGGACGGAGCCTACGAGCAGTACTTC; J gene: TRBJ2-7; D gene: .; V gene: TRBV5-4; clone size: .
CDR3 protein: CASSRGTGSFGYTF; CDR3 DNA: TGTGCCAGCAGCCGGGGGACAGGGAGCTTCGGCTACACCTTC; J gene: TRBJ1-2; D gene: TRBD1; V gene: TRBV14; clone size: .
CDR3 protein: CASSPREGGNEQFF; CDR3 DNA: TGTGCCAGCAGCCCGCGAGAAGGGGGCAATGAGCAGTTCTTC; J gene: TRBJ2-1; D gene: .; V gene: TRBV3-1/TRBV3-2; clone size: .
CDR3 protein: CASSLTRLAGSGTGELFF; CDR3 DNA: TGTGCCAGCAGCTTAACGCGACTAGCGGGATCTGGCACCGGGGAGCTGTTTTTT; J gene: TRBJ2-2; D gene: TRBD2; V gene: TRBV7-2; clone size: once
CDR3 protein: CASSILGQGARNEQFF; CDR3 DNA: TGTGCCAGTAGTATTTTGGGACAGGGGGCGAGAAATGAGCAGTTCTTC; J gene: TRBJ2-1; D gene: TRBD1; V gene: TRBV19; clone size: .
CDR3 protein: CAISVGGSGANVLTF; CDR3 DNA: TGTGCCATCAGTGTCGGGGGCTCTGGGGCCAACGTCCTGACTTTC; J gene: TRBJ2-6; D gene: .; V gene: TRBV10-3; clone size: few
CDR3 protein: CASSSGTVGNYGYTF; CDR3 DNA: TGTGCCAGCAGCAGTGGGACAGTCGGAAACTATGGCTACACCTTC; J gene: TRBJ1-2; D gene: TRBD1; V gene: TRBV5-4; clone size: .
CDR3 protein: CASSQSSGRIGNEQYF; CDR3 DNA: TGCGCCAGCAGCCAATCGTCAGGGAGGATTGGAAACGAGCAGTACTTC; J gene: TRBJ2-7; D gene: .; V gene: TRBV4-3; clone size: .
CDR3 protein: CASTPKGTGGSPLHF; CDR3 DNA: TGTGCCAGCACCCCAAAGGGGACAGGGGGTTCACCCCTCCACTTT; J gene: TRBJ1-6; D gene: TRBD1; V gene: TRBV25-1; clone size: .
CDR3 protein: CASKASGGAEETQYF; CDR3 DNA: TGTGCCAGCAAGGCTAGCGGGGGGGCCGAGGAGACCCAGTACTTC; J gene: TRBJ2-5; D gene: TRBD2; V gene: TRBV7-9; clone size: few
CDR3 protein: CASSPLSGTYNEQFF; CDR3 DNA: TGTGCCAGCAGCCCCCTTTCGGGGACCTACAATGAGCAGTTCTTC; J gene: TRBJ2-1; D gene: .; V gene: TRBV9; clone size: .
CDR3 protein: CASIRTRTNEKLFF; CDR3 DNA: TGTGCCAGCATACGTACCCGGACTAATGAAAAACTGTTTTTT; J gene: TRBJ1-4; D gene: .; V gene: TRBV2; clone size: .
CDR3 protein: CASSPKTGSYGYTF; CDR3 DNA: TGTGCCAGTAGCCCAAAAACCGGGTCCTATGGCTACACCTTC; J gene: TRBJ1-2; D gene: .; V gene: TRBV19; clone size: .
CDR3 protein: CASKTGGYTDTQYF; CDR3 DNA: TGTGCCAGCAAGACAGGGGGGTACACAGATACGCAGTATTTT; J gene: TRBJ2-3; D gene: TRBD1; V gene: TRBV11-2; clone size: .
CDR3 protein: CASSIGTENEKLFF; CDR3 DNA: TGTGCCAGTAGTATAGGGACAGAGAATGAAAAACTGTTTTTT; J gene: TRBJ1-4; D gene: .; V gene: TRBV19; clone size: .
CDR3 protein: CSVDPQTSGSIKNIQYF; CDR3 DNA: TGCAGCGTTGATCCCCAGACTAGCGGGTCTATCAAAAACATTCAGTACTTC; J gene: TRBJ2-4; D gene: TRBD2; V gene: TRBV29-1; clone size: .
CDR3 protein: CASSPTGGGNQPQHF; CDR3 DNA: TGTGCCAGCAGCCCTACAGGGGGAGGCAATCAGCCCCAGCATTTT; J gene: TRBJ1-5; D gene: TRBD1; V gene: TRBV28; clone size: .
CDR3 protein: CASSGGQGTGELFF; CDR3 DNA: TGCGCCAGCAGCGGGGGACAGGGCACCGGGGAGCTGTTTTTT; J gene: TRBJ2-2; D gene: TRBD1; V gene: TRBV5-1; clone size: .
CDR3 protein: CASSLDSYNEQFF; CDR3 DNA: TGTGCCAGCAGTCTGGACAGTTACAATGAGCAGTTCTTC; J gene: TRBJ2-1; D gene: .; V gene: TRBV27; clone size: .
CDR3 protein: CASSLEINQPQHF; CDR3 DNA: TGCGCCAGCAGCTTGGAAATAAATCAGCCCCAGCATTTT; J gene: TRBJ1-5; D gene: .; V gene: TRBV5-1; clone size: .
CDR3 protein: CASSQGENEQFF; CDR3 DNA: TGTGCCAGCAGTCAGGGGGAGAATGAGCAGTTCTTC; J gene: TRBJ2-1; D gene: TRBD1; V gene: TRBV28; clone size: once
CDR3 protein: CAWFSGQVNTGELFF; CDR3 DNA: TGTGCCTGGTTTTCGGGACAGGTGAACACCGGGGAGCTATTTTTT; J gene: TRBJ2-2; D gene: TRBD1; V gene: TRBV30; clone size: .
CDR3 protein: CATSRDRGGSEAFF; CDR3 DNA: TGTGCCACCAGCAGAGATCGGGGCGGGAGTGAAGCTTTCTTT; J gene: TRBJ1-1; D gene: .; V gene: TRBV15; clone size: .
CDR3 protein: CATSRGGQGVEAFF; CDR3 DNA: TGTGCCACCAGCAGGGGTGGACAGGGAGTTGAAGCTTTCTTT; J gene: TRBJ1-1; D gene: TRBD1; V gene: TRBV15; clone size: .
CDR3 protein: CASSWTGYSYGYTF; CDR3 DNA: TGTGCCAGCAGTTGGACAGGGTATAGCTATGGCTACACCTTC; J gene: TRBJ1-2; D gene: TRBD1; V gene: TRBV6-2/TRBV6-3; clone size: .
CDR3 protein: CAWTLPIAGGGETQYF; CDR3 DNA: TGTGCCTGGACCCTCCCCATAGCGGGGGGCGGCGAGACCCAGTACTTC; J gene: TRBJ2-5; D gene: TRBD2; V gene: TRBV30; clone size: .